These 4 T cell receptor beta chains originate from one sample sequenced in a study of cytomegalovirus exposure and HLA in healthy donors (dated by TCRdb to about 2017). The method behind the library was the immunoSEQ multiplex PCR assay. A mixture of 60 forward primers for TCR Vbeta segments and 13 reverse primers for TCR Jbeta segments was used in the multiplex PCR. Imported from immuneACCESS, the table was reduced by TCRdb to in-frame sequences with V and J called. These copies leave out some clones; in studies compared against another copy, an unresolved V gene accounts for under half, and the cause of the remainder is not known. The sample table holds 120,000 or so clones, of which 75% to 90% were seen once. The ten biggest clones cover around 20% of the sample. What was sequenced was PBMCs. All receptors come from a man aged 18 to 30 in good health and CMV-seropositive.

DNA of the CDR3: TGTGCCAGCAGCTCACAGGACAGGGGAGAAGAGACCCAGTACTTC. This gives the protein CASSSQDRGEETQYF. The J gene is TRBJ2-5, the V gene TRBV5-4; 9 nucleotides line up with TRBD1. The CDR3 spans 15 residues. CDR1 and CDR2 from the germline V gene are SGHNT and YYREEE (reference sequence). V gave up 3 bases and J gave up 3 bases; unmatched junction bases: 6.

V usage is TRBV4-1 and J usage is TRBJ2-7; the D gene is possibly TRBD2 (6 bases). The CDR3 spans 15 residues. In germline, CDR1 is MGHRA, CDR2 YSYEKL. The V gene lost 3 bases and the J gene lost 0 bases, with 12 bases spanning the gap. The CDR3 region is CASSQMGGTSYEQYF. The CDR3 nucleotides read TGCGCCAGCAGCCAGATGGGGGGAACCTCCTACGAGCAGTACTTC.

V and J are TRBV5-1 and TRBJ2-3; 8 bases fit TRBD1. Trimming removed 3 bases from V and 4 bases from J; junction bases left unmatched: 7. The CDR3 consists of 15 residues. CDR1 is SGHRS and CDR2 is YFSETQ in the germline V gene. The CDR3 loop reads CASSYHRGAPDTQYF. The CDR3 DNA sequence: TGCGCCAGCAGCTATCACAGGGGGGCCCCAGATACGCAGTATTTT.

CDR3 region: CATSRDLGQNTEAFF. Written as DNA, the CDR3 is TGTGCCACCAGCAGAGATCTGGGGCAAAACACTGAAGCTTTCTTT. The chain couples TRBV15 to TRBJ1-1; perhaps TRBD1 as D (5 bases). Germline CDR1 reads LNHNV; CDR2 reads YYDKDF (reference sequence). V was pared by 0 bases and J by 2 bases, with 10 bases between. The CDR3 length is 15 residues.